The present T cell receptor beta chain was sequenced within a study of cytomegalovirus exposure and HLA in healthy donors. The V gene end was trimmed by 1 base and the J gene end by 8 bases; junction bases not matched to a gene: 4. Looked up from germline, CDR1 is SGHNT and CDR2 is YENEEA. This CDR3 contains 13 residues. The PCR was carried out with 60 Vbeta primers and 13 Jbeta primers. The method was immunoSEQ multiplex PCR; TCRdb's version includes in-frame clones alone and lacks a portion of them. The data contain some 57,000 clones, around 92% of them seen just once; the ten biggest clones take up about 1.6%.

Sequenced sample: PBMCs. The chain carries TRBV11-3 and TRBJ1-1; 7 bases line up with TRBD1. The clonotype originates from a man aged 25 to 40 in good health and CMV-seropositive. Here the CDR3 reads CASSLGTGGEAFF. CDR3 nucleotides: TGTGCCAGCAGCTTAGGGACAGGAGGCGAAGCTTTCTTT.